Sequencing of this TCR beta chain was carried out in a study of PD-1 blockade in classical Hodgkin lymphoma. Study conclusions and caveats: Differences between repertoires have undefined causes, possibly disease activity or prior therapy. As was reported, newly diagnosed patients showed lower baseline TCR diversity than healthy donors did.

Assay used: immunoSEQ multiplex PCR; TCRdb lists only in-frame clones, some missing. Altogether around 31,000 clones are present, around 90% being singletons, with the ten largest covering more than 0.35%. Time point denoted: newly diagnosed, previously untreated cHL patient sample. CD4+ T cells were purified from thawed PBMCs by negative selection. The authors used newly diagnosed, untreated classical Hodgkin lymphoma PBMCs as comparison. This CDR3 is 14 amino acids long. V gave up 5 bases and J gave up 7 bases; unmatched junction bases: 5. Germline CDR1 and CDR2: ENHRY and SYGVKD. Concerning this clone: Its antigen remains unknown.

This chain connects TRBV10-3 to TRBJ2-1, with 10 nucleotides matching TRBD2. Sequencing was done on a sample of CD4+ T cells from blood. The sequence derives from a human donor with classical Hodgkin lymphoma. Written as DNA, the CDR3 is TGTGCCATCAGTCTAGAGCGGGAGGGAAATGAGCAGTTCTTC. Its protein is CAISLEREGNEQFF.